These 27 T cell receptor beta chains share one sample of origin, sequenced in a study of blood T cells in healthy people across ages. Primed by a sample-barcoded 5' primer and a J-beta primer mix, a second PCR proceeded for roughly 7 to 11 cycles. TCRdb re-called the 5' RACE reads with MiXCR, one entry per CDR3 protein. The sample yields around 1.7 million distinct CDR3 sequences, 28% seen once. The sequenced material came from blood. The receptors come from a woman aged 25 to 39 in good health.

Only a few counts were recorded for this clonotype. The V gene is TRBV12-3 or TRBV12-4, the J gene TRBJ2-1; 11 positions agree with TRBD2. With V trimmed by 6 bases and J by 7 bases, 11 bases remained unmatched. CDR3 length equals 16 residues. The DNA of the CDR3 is TGTGCCAGCAGCTCCCCTCTAGCGGGAGGTTCTAATGAGCAGTTCTTC. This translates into CASSSPLAGGSNEQFF.

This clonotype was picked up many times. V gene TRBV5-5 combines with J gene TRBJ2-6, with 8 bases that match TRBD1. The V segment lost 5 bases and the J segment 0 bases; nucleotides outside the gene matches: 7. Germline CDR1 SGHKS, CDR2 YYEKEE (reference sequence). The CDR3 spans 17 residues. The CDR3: CASSLTGVPSGANVLTF. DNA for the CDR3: TGTGCCAGCAGTCTGACAGGGGTCCCCTCTGGGGCCAACGTCCTGACTTTC. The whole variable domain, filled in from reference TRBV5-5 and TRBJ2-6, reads DAGVTQSPTHLIKTRGQQVTLRCSPISGHKSVSWYQQVLGQGPQFIFQYYEKEERGRGNFPDRFSARQFPNYSSELNVNALLLGDSALYLCASSLTGVPSGANVLTFGAGSRLTVL.

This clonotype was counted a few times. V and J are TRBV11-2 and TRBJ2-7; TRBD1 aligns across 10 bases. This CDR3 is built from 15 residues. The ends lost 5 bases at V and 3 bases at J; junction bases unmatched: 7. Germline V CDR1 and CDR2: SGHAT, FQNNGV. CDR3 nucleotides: TGTGCCAGCAGCCCAAGGACAGGGGGAAACTACGAGCAGTACTTC. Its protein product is CASSPRTGGNYEQYF.

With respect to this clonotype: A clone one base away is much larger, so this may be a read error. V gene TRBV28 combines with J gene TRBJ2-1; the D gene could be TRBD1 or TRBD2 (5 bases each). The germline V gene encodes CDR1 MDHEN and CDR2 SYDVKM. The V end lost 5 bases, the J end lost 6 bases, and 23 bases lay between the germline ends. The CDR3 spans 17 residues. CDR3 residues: CASSASTGTTSPNEQFF. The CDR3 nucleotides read TGTGCCAGCAGTGCCTCGACCGGGACCACGTCCCCCAATGAGCAGTTCTTC.

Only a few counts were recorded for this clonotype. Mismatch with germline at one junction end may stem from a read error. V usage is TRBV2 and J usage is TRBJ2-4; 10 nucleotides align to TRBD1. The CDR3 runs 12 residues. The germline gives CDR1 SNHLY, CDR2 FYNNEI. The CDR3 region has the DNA TGTGCCAGCAGTGTTCGGACAGGGGGACAACACTTC. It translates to CASSVRTGGQHF.

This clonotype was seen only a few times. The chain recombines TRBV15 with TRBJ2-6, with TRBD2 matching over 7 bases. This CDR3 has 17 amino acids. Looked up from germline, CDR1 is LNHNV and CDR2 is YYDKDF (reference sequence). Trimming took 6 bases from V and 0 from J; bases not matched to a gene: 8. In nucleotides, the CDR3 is TGTGCCACCAGGAAGGGAGGGGTCAGCTCTGGGGCCAACGTCCTGACTTTC. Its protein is CATRKGGVSSGANVLTF.

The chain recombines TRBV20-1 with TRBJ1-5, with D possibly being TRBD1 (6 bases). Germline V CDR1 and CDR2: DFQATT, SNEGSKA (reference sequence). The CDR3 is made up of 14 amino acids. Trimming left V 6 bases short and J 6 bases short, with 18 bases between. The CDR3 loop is CSAATGSSVQPQHF. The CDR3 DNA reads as TGCAGTGCAGCCACAGGGAGTTCAGTTCAGCCCCAGCATTTT.

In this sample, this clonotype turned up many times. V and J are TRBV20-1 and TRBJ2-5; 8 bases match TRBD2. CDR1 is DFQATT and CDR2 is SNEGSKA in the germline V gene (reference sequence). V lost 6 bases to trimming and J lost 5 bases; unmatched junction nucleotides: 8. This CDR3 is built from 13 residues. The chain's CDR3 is CSASGGPRETQYF. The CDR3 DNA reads TGCAGTGCCTCGGGAGGGCCGAGGGAGACCCAGTACTTC.

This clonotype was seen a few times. CDR3 residues: CATSQLVMATTRYGYTF. CDR3 nucleotide sequence: TGTGCCACCAGTCAACTGGTCATGGCGACTACTCGGTATGGCTACACCTTC. The J gene is TRBJ1-2, the V gene TRBV24-1; D gene uncertain. CDR1 and CDR2 (germline): KGHDR, SFDVKD. CDR3 size: 17 residues. Between the trimmed V and J ends, which lost 6 bases and 5 bases, there was a span of 24 bases.

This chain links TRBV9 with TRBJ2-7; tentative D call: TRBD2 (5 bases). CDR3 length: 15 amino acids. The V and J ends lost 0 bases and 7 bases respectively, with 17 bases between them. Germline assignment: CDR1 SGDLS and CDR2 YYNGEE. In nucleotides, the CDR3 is TGTGCCAGCAGCGTAGCCGGGGATCCCTACAATGAGCAGTACTTC. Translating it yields CASSVAGDPYNEQYF.

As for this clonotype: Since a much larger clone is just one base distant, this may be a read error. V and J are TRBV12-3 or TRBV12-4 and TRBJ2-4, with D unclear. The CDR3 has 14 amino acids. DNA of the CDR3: TGTGCCGGCAGTTCCATAATAGCCAAAAACATTCAGTACTTC. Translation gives CAGSSIIAKNIQYF.

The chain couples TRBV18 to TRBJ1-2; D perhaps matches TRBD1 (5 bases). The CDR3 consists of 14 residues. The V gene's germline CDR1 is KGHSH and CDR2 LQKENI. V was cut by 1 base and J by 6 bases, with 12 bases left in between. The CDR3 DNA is TGTGCCAGCTCACCACTGCAGGGAGGGCATGGCTACACCTTC. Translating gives CASSPLQGGHGYTF.

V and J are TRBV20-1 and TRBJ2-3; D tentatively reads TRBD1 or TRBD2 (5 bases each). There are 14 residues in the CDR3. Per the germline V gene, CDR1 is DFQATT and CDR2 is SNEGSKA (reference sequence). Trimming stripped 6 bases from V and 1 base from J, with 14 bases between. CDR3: CSAVVGRGTDTQYF. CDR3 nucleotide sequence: TGCAGTGCCGTGGTGGGACGGGGCACAGATACGCAGTATTTT.

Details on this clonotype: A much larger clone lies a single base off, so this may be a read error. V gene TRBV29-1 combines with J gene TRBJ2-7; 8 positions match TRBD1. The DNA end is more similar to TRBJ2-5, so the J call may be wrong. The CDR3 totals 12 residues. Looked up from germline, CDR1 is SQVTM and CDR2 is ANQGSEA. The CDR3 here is CSTGQGQETQYF. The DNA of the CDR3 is TGCAGCACCGGACAGGGTCAAGAGACCCAGTACTTC.

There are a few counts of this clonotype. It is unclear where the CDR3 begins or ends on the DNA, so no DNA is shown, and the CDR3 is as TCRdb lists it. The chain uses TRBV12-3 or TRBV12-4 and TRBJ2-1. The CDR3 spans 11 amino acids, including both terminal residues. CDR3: CASSFLAEQFF.

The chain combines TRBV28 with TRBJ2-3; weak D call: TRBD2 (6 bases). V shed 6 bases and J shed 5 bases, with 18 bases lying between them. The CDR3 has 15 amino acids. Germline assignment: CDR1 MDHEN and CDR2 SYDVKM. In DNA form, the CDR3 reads TGTGCCAGCAGCCTTCCGGGACTCCCTAGAGATACGCAGTATTTT. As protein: CASSLPGLPRDTQYF.

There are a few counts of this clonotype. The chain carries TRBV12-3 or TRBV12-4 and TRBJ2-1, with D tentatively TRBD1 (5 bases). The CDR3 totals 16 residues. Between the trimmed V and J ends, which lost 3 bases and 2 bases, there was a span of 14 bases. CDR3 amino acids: CASSLESRATYNEQFF. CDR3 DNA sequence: TGTGCCAGCAGTTTGGAAAGCAGGGCAACCTACAATGAGCAGTTCTTC.

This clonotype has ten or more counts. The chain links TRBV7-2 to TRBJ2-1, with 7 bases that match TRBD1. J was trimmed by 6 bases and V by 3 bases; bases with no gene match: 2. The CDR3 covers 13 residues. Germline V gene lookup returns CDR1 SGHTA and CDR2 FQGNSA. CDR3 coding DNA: TGTGCCAGCAGCTTGGGACAGTTCAATGAGCAGTTCTTC. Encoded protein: CASSLGQFNEQFF.

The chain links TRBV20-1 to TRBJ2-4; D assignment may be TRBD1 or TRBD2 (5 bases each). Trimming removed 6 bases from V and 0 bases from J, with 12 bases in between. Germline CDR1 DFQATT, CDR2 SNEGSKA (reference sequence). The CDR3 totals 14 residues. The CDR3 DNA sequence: TGCAGTGCGGGGCTGAGGGTAGCCAAAAACATTCAGTACTTC. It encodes CSAGLRVAKNIQYF.

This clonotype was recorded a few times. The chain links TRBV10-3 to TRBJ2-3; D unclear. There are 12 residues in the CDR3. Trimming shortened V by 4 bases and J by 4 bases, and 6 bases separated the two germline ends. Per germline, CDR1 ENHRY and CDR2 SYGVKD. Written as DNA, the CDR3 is TGTGCCATCAGTGGGGCGGCAGATACGCAGTATTTT. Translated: CAISGAADTQYF.

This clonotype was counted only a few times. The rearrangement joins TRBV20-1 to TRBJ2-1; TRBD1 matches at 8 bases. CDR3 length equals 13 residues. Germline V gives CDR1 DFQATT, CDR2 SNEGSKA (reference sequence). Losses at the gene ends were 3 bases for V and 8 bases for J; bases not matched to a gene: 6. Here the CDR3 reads CSASVPGGDEQFF. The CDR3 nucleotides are TGCAGTGCTAGCGTCCCAGGGGGCGATGAGCAGTTCTTC.

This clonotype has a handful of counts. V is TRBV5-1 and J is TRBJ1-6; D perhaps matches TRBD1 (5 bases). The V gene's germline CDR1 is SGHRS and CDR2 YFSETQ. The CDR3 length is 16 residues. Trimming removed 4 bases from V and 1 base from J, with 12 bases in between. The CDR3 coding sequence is TGCGCCAGCAGCCACGGGGGAGCATCCTATAATTCACCCCTCCACTTT. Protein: CASSHGGASYNSPLHF.

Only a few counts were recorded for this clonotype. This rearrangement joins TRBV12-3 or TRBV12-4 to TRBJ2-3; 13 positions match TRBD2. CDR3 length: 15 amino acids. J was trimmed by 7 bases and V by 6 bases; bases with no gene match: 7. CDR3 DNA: TGTGCCAGCAGGCCCGGGACTAGCGGGACGCATACGCAGTATTTT. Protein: CASRPGTSGTHTQYF.

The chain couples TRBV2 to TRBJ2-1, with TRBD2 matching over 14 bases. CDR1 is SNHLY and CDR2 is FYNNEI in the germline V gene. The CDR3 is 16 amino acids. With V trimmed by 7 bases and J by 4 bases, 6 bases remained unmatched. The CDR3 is CASTGTSGRLYNEQFF. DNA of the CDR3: TGTGCCAGCACGGGGACTAGCGGGAGATTGTACAATGAGCAGTTCTTC.

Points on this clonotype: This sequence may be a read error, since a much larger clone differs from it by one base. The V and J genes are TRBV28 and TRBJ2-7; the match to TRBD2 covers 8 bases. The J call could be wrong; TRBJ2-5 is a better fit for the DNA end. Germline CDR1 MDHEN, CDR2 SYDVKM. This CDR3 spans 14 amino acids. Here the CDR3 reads CATRVAGSSETQYF. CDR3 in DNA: TGTGCCACCAGGGTAGCGGGGAGCTCGGAGACCCAGTACTTC.

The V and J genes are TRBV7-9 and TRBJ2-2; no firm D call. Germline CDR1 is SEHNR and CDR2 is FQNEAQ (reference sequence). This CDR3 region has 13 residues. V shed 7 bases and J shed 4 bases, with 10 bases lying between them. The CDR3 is CASTSRSTGELFF. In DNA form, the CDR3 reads TGTGCCAGCACAAGTCGCAGCACCGGGGAGCTGTTTTTT. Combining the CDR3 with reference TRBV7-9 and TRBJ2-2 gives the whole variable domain DTGVSQNPRHKITKRGQNVTFRCDPISEHNRLYWYRQTLGQGPEFLTYFQNEAQLEKSRLLSDRFSAERPKGSFSTLEIQRTEQGDSAMYLCASTSRSTGELFFGEGSRLTVL.

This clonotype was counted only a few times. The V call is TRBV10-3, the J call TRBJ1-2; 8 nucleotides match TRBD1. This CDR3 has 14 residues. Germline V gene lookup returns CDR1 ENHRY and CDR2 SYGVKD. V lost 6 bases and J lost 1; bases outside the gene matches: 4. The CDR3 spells CAISKQGGNYGYTF. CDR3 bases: TGTGCCATCAGCAAACAGGGGGGTAACTATGGCTACACCTTC.